This T cell receptor (beta chain) came from a study of beta chain features in type 1 diabetes (dated by TCRdb to 2016 to 2019). Turning to the overall study: Mean age, gender distribution, total cell number and subset yield did not differ between patients and healthy donors. A total of approximately 100,000,000 sorted cells were examined across all samples, and the number of cells per subset was strongly correlated with RNA yield. The study compared TCRB repertoires of sorted circulating CD4+ T cell subsets between recently diagnosed type 1 diabetes patients and matched healthy donors. Whereas all 28 donors provided naive and central memory subsets, regulatory and stem cell-like memory subsets were isolated from just 8 patients and roughly eight healthy donors.

The sample holds a few counts of this clone. Its antigen specificity is not known. No much larger clone exists at a distance of one base, and base qualities are not known. All of the isolated RNA was reverse transcribed with the High Capacity cDNA Reverse Transcription Kit, so expressed TCRB transcripts were sequenced. Naive, central memory and regulatory T cell samples underwent deep immunoSEQ sequencing, averaging roughly 3.5 million total reads per sample. Sorted cells were lysed in RLT buffer and RNA was extracted with DNase-treated RNeasy Micro or Mini kits, depending on cell number. Each cell subset was processed separately to prevent cross-contamination, with patient and healthy donor samples processed together. The immunoSEQ multiplex PCR was used to amplify TCRB sequences from cDNA, yielding 87-bp fragments that span the CDR3 region. Sequencing of the amplicons was done on the Illumina HiSeq platform. Per the original workflow: Synthetic template baselines were used to correct PCR bias computationally, reads within Hamming distance 2 were collapsed together, and singletons that could not be merged were discarded. Reads were aligned against IMGT so that V, D and J genes, CDR3 length and insertions or deletions at six rearrangement sites could be assigned. Clonotype counts were normalized to sorted cell number within each subset before computing true diversity and Gini coefficients with the tcR R package. The overlap coefficient, calculated on TCRB nucleotide sequences, was used to measure repertoire sharing. TCRdb mirrors the immuneACCESS table, restricted to in-frame sequences. Some clones are absent from its copies; in checked studies, under half trace to an unresolved V gene, and the reason for the others is unknown. V and J calls and clone size are given by that table; D and trimming were obtained from the DNA. The sample has 140,000 or so clones on record, 13% of them singletons. The ten top clones hold roughly 1.4% of the sample.

The V end loses 1 base and the J end loses 5 bases, and a stretch of 11 bases separates them. The germline V gene supplies CDR1 SGHTA and CDR2 FQGNSA. The CDR3 holds 14 amino acids from the cysteine to the phenylalanine. The retained sequence is limited to the CDR3, 42 bases, with the frame set at the first base. The paper as a whole reports these results and caveats: Shorter templates might have been favored by PCR, but patient and control samples were amplified and corrected together, so both groups would have been affected equally by any skew. A moderate but significant shortening of TCRB CDR3 length was observed in type 1 diabetes patients in all four CD4+ subsets. Naive, central memory and regulatory TCRB repertoires appeared to be more similar among patients than among healthy donors. Sequencing cDNA rather than genomic DNA could over-represent highly expressing activated cells, although activation and CD3 levels did not differ between groups. At VDJ recombination sites, type 1 diabetes patients had fewer insertions and more deleted nucleotides, which implies abnormalities in thymic rearrangement. Because the HLA sub-analyses included only small numbers of individuals, any influence of HLA type on TCRB rearrangement was left unresolved.

Each donor gave one peripheral blood draw, averaging approximately 110 mL, which was collected into heparinised tubes. Using a panel that included CD45RO, CCR7, CD25, CD127, CD95 and CD27, naive, central memory, regulatory and stem cell-like memory CD4+ T cells were sorted on a BD FACSAria II. A purity above 98% was achieved for all sorted populations. PBMCs were isolated right away by Lymphoprep density gradient centrifugation and were stained directly, without culture. So that batch effects would be minimized, each experiment stained and sorted samples in pairs, pairing one healthy donor with one patient.

The sample comprised central memory CD4+ T cells from blood. The sequence links TRBV7-2 to TRBJ1-2; a tentative D call is TRBD1 (6 bases match). The clonotype comes from a man in his late teens or twenties with type 1 diabetes. Here the CDR3 is given as CASSLGQEIYGYTF. The nucleotide sequence reads TGTGCCAGCAGCTTAGGACAGGAGATATATGGCTACACCTTC.